This TCR beta chain is drawn from a study of T-cell memory formation after mild COVID-19. Study context: Each donor largely had its own TCR clusters.

This clonotype was detected a few times. Its matching antigen is unknown. The authors produced TCR alpha and TCR beta cDNA libraries with sample barcodes and UMIs by 5'RACE using constant-segment primers. From the 5' RACE reads, TCRdb called clonotypes with MiXCR, one entry per CDR3 protein. The table has around 310,000 distinct CDR3 sequences, 14% seen once. With 6 bases removed from V and 3 bases from J, the gap between germline ends came to 14 bases. The CDR3 sequence is 13 residues long. The germline V gene encodes CDR1 SQVTM and CDR2 ANQGSEA. Notes on the study in general: The appearance of some responding clones in pre-infection memory suggested that cross-reactive memory joined. Among contracting clones, CD4+ were mainly CM/EM and CD8+ enriched in EMRA.

This sequence was found in a man between 18 and 29 years old who had mild COVID-19 (a few samples of this study predate the infection). Cell type and time point are not known. This chain connects TRBV29-1 to TRBJ2-5; D may match TRBD1 or TRBD2 (7 bases each). Sequencing used PBMCs or a T cell subset sorted from them (not recorded which). For the CDR3, the DNA is TGCAGCGTATCAGGGGGAGGGGAAGAGACCCAGTACTTC. This translates into CSVSGGGEETQYF. The entire variable domain, with the rest obtained from reference TRBV29-1 and TRBJ2-5, is as follows: SAVISQKPSRDICQRGTSLTIQCQVDSQVTMMFWYRQQPGQSLTLIATANQGSEATYESGFVIDKFPISRPNLTFSTLTVSNMSPEDSSIYLCSVSGGGEETQYFGPGTRLLVL.